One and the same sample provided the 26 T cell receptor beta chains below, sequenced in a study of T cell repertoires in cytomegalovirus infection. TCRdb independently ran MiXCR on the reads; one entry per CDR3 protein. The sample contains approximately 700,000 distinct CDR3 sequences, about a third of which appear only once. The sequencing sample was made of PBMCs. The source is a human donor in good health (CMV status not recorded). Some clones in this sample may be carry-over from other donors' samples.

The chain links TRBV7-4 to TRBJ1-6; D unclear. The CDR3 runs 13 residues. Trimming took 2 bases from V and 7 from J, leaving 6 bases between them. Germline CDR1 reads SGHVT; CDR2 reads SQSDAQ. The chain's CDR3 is CASSLLPNSPLHF. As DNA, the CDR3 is TGTGCCAGCAGCTTACTCCCGAATTCACCCCTCCACTTT.

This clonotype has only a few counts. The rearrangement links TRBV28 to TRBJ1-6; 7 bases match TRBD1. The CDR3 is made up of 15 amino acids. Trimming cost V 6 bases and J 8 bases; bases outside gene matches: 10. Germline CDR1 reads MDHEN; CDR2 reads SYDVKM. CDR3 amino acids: CASSRRQGIDSPLHF. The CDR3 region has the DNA TGTGCCAGCAGCCGGCGACAGGGAATTGATTCACCCCTCCACTTT.

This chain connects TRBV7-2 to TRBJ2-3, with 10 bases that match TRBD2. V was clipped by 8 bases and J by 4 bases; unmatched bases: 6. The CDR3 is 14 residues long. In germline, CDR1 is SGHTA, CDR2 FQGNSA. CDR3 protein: CASFKSGRADTQYF. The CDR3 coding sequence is TGTGCCAGCTTCAAAAGCGGGAGGGCAGATACGCAGTATTTT.

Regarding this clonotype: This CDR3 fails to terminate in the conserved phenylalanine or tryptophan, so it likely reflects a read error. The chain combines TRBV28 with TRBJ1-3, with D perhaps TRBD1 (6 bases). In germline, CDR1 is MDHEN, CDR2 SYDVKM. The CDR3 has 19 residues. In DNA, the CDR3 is TGTGCCATCAGTAGTATACAGGGAATGGTGGGGTTATCTGGAAACACCATATATTTA. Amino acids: CAISSIQGMVGLSGNTIYL.

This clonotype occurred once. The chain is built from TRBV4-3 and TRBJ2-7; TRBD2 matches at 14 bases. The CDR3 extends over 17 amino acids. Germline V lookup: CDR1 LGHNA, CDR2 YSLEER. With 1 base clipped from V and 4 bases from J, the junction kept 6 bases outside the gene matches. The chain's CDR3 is CASSQVLRTSGRYEQYF. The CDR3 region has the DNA TGCGCCAGCAGCCAAGTCCTCAGGACTAGCGGGAGGTACGAGCAGTACTTC.

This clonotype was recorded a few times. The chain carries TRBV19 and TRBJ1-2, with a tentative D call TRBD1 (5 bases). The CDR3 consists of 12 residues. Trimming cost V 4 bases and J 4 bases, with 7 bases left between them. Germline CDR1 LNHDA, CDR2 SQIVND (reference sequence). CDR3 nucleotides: TGTGCCAGTAGTACCGACAGCTATGGCTACACCTTC. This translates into CASSTDSYGYTF.

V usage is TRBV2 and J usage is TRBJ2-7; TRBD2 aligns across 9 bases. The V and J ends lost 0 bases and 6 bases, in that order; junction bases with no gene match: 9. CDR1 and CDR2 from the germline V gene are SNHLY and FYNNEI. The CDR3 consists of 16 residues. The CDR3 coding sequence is TGTGCCAGCAGTGAAGCGTTGGTCGCGGGGGGGAGCGAGCAGTACTTC. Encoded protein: CASSEALVAGGSEQYF.

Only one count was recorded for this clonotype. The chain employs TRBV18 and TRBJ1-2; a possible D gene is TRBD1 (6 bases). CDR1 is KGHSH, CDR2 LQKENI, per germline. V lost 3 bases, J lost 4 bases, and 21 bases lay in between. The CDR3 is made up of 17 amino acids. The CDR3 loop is CASSPVRQAHGGYGYTF. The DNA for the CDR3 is TGTGCCAGCTCACCTGTCCGACAGGCCCATGGCGGCTATGGCTACACCTTC.

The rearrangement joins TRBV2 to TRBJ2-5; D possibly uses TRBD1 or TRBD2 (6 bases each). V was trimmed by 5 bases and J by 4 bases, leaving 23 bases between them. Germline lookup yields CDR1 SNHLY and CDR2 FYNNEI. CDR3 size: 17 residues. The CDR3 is CASSRGSGTSYGETQYF. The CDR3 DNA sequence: TGTGCCAGCAGTCGGGGGTCCGGGACAAGTTATGGAGAGACCCAGTACTTC. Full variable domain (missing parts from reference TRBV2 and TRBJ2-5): EPEVTQTPSHQVTQMGQEVILRCVPISNHLYFYWYRQILGQKVEFLVSFYNNEISEKSEIFDDQFSVERPDGSNFTLKIRSTKLEDSAMYFCASSRGSGTSYGETQYFGPGTRLLVL.

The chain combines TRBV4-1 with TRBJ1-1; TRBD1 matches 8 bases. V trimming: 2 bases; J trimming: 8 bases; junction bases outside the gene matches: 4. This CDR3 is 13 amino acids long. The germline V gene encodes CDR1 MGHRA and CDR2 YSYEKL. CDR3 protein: CASSQTDRGEAFF. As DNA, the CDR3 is TGCGCCAGCAGCCAAACCGACAGGGGAGAAGCTTTCTTT.

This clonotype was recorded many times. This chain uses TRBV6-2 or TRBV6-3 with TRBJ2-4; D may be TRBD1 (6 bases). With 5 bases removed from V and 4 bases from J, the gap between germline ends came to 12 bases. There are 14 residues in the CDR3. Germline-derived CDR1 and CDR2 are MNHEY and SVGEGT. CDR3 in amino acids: CASSQQGRKNIQYF. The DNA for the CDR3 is TGTGCCAGCAGTCAACAGGGTAGAAAAAACATTCAGTACTTC.

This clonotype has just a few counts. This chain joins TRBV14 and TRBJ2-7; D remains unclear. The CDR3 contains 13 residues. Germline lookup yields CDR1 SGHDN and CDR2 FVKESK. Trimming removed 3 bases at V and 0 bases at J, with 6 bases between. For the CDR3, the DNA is TGTGCCAGCAGCCATTCCGGCTCCTACGAGCAGTACTTC. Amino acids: CASSHSGSYEQYF.

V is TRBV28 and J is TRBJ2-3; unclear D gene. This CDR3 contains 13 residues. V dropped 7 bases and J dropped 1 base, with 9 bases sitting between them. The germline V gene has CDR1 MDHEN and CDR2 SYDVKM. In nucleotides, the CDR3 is TGTGCCAGCAAACCAACAGGCACAGATACGCAGTATTTT. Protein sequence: CASKPTGTDTQYF.

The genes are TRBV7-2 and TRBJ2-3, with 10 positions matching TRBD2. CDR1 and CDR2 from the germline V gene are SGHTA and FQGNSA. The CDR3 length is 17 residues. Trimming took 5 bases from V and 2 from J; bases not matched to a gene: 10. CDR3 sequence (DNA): TGTGCCAGCAGCCCGACCTTAGCGGGGGGACTCACAGATACGCAGTATTTT. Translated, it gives CASSPTLAGGLTDTQYF.

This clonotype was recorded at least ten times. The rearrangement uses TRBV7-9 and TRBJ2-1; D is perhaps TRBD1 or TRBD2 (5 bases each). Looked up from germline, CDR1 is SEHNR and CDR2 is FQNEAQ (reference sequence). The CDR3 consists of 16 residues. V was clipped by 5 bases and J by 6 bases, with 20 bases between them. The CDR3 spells CASSQPPGTGSNEQFF. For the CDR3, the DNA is TGTGCCAGCAGCCAACCCCCCGGGACGGGTAGCAATGAGCAGTTCTTC. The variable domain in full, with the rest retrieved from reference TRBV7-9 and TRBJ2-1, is DTGVSQNPRHKITKRGQNVTFRCDPISEHNRLYWYRQTLGQGPEFLTYFQNEAQLEKSRLLSDRFSAERPKGSFSTLEIQRTEQGDSAMYLCASSQPPGTGSNEQFFGPGTRLTVL.

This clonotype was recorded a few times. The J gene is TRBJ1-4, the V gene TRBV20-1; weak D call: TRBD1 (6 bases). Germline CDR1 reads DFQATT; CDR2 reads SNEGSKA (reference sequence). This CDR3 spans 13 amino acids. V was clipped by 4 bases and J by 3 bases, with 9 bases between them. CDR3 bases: TGCAGTGCTATTAACAGGGCTAATGAAAAACTGTTTTTT. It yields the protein CSAINRANEKLFF.

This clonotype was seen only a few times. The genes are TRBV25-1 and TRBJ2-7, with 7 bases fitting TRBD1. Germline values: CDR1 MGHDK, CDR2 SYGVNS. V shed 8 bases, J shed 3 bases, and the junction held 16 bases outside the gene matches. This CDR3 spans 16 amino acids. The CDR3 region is CASGGPRGQHNYEQYF. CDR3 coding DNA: TGTGCCAGCGGGGGTCCGAGGGGACAGCACAACTACGAGCAGTACTTC.

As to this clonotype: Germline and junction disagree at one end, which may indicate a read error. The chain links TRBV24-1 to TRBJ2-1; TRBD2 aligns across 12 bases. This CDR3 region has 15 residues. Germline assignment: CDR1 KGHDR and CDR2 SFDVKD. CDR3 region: CATSDASGGAGEQLF. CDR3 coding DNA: TGTGCCACCAGTGACGCTAGCGGGGGGGCCGGGGAGCAGTTATTC.

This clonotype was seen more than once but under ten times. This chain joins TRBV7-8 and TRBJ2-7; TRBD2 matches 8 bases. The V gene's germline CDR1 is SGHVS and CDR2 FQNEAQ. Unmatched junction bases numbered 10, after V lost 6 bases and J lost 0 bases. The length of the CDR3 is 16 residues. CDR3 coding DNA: TGTGCCAGCAGTCACCGGGGGGGCCGGAACTCCTACGAGCAGTACTTC. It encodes CASSHRGGRNSYEQYF.

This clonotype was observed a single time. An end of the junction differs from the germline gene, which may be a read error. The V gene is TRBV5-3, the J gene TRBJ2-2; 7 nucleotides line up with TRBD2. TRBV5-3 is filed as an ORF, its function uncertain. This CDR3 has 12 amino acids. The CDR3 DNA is TGTGCCAGCAGCTCGCGGGGGGGGGAGCTGTTTTTT. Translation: CASSSRGGELFF.

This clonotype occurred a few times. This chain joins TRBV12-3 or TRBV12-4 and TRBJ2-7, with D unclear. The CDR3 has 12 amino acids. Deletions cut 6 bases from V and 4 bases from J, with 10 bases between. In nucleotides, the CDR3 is TGTGCCAGCAGGTTGGACGATTACGAGCAGTACTTC. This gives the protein CASRLDDYEQYF.

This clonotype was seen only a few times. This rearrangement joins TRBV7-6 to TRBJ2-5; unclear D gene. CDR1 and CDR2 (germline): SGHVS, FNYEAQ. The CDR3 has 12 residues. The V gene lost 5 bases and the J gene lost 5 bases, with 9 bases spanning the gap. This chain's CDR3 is CASSISWETQYF. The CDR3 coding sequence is TGTGCCAGCAGCATCTCCTGGGAGACCCAGTACTTC.

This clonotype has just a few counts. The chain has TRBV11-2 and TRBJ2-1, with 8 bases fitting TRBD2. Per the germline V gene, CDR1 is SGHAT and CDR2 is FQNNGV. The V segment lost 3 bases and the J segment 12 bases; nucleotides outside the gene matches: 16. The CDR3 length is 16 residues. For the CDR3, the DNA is TGTGCCAGCAGCTTCCTTGCCGCGGCGGGGGGTTCTTTGCAGTTCTTC. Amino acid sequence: CASSFLAAAGGSLQFF. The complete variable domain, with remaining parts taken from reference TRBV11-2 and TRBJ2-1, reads EAGVAQSPRYKIIEKRQSVAFWCNPISGHATLYWYQQILGQGPKLLIQFQNNGVVDDSQLPKDRFSAERLKGVDSTLKIQPAKLEDSAVYLCASSFLAAAGGSLQFFGPGTRLTVL.

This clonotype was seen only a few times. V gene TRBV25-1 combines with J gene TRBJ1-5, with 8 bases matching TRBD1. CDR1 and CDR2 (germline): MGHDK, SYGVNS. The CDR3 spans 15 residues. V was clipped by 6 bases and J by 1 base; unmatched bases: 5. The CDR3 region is CASRAGGASNQPQHF. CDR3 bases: TGTGCCAGCAGAGCAGGGGGCGCGAGCAATCAGCCCCAGCATTTT.

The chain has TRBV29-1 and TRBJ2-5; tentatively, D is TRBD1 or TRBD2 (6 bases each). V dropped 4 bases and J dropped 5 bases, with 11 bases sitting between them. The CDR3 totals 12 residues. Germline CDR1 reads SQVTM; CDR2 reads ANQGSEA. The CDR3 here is CSVVRGAETQYF. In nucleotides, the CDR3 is TGCAGCGTTGTAAGGGGGGCGGAGACCCAGTACTTC.

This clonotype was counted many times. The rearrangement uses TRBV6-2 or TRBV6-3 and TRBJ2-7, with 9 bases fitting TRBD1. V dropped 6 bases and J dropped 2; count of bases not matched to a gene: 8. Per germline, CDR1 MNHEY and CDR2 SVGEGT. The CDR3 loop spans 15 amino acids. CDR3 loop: CASRETGGATYEQYF. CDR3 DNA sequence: TGTGCCAGCAGAGAAACAGGGGGCGCGACCTACGAGCAGTACTTC.